The 21 T cell receptor beta chains reported below all come from one sample, sequenced in a study of T cell responses to AZD1222 COVID-19 vaccine. Only in-frame clones appear in the TCRdb table, and some are missing; sequencing was by immunoSEQ multiplex PCR. This sample has approximately 150,000 clones, with approximately 90% found just once. Sequenced material: peripheral blood, taken 28 days after the second AZD1222 dose. All receptors come from an adult who received the AZD1222 COVID-19 vaccine.

The V and J genes are TRBV5-1 and TRBJ2-1, with D unclear. V was pared by 1 base and J by 0 bases, with 11 bases between. The CDR3 runs to 16 residues. Looked up from germline, CDR1 is SGHRS and CDR2 is YFSETQ. The CDR3 nucleotides read TGCGCCAGCAGCTTGACCCAAGAGAGCTCCTACAATGAGCAGTTCTTC. This sequence encodes CASSLTQESSYNEQFF. Variable domain in full (rest from reference TRBV5-1 and TRBJ2-1): KAGVTQTPRYLIKTRGQQVTLSCSPISGHRSVSWYQQTPGQGLQFLFEYFSETQRNKGNFPGRFSGRQFSNSRSEMNVSTLELGDSALYLCASSLTQESSYNEQFFGPGTRLTVL.

The chain uses TRBV30 and TRBJ1-2; D may be TRBD1 (5 bases). Trimming shortened V by 5 bases and J by 4 bases, and 23 bases separated the two germline ends. Germline loops: CDR1 GTSNPN, CDR2 SVGIG (reference sequence). The CDR3 is 16 residues long. The CDR3 loop is CAWGLTGTSSGYGYTF. The CDR3 nucleotides read TGTGCCTGGGGCCTCACCGGGACCTCGAGCGGCTATGGCTACACCTTC.

A word on this clone: One end of the junction does not line up with germline, which may come from a read error. The chain has TRBV7-7 and TRBJ2-1, with 9 bases matching TRBD1. There are 15 residues in the CDR3. The germline V gene has CDR1 SSHAT and CDR2 FNYEAQ (reference sequence). The CDR3: CASSLGQGMNNEQFF. The CDR3 DNA sequence: TGTGCTAGCAGCTTGGGACAGGGCATGAACAATGAGCAGTTCTTC.

The chain couples TRBV6-5 to TRBJ1-1; D may be TRBD1 (5 bases). This CDR3 has 12 amino acids. Trimming removed 4 bases from V and 12 bases from J, with 15 bases in between. From germline, CDR1 is MNHEY and CDR2 SVGAGI. The CDR3 region is CASSFFQGRPFF. In DNA, the CDR3 is TGTGCCAGCAGTTTTTTCCAGGGTAGGCCTTTCTTT.

The rearrangement links TRBV19 to TRBJ1-2, with TRBD1 matching 7 bases. Per the germline V gene, CDR1 is LNHDA and CDR2 is SQIVND (reference sequence). CDR3 length: 16 amino acids. V trimming: 1 base; J trimming: 0 bases; junction bases outside the gene matches: 5. The CDR3, as DNA: TGTGCCAGTAGTATAGTTTCTACAGGGGCTAACTATGGCTACACCTTC. This translates into CASSIVSTGANYGYTF. Variable domain in full (rest from reference TRBV19 and TRBJ1-2): DGGITQSPKYLFRKEGQNVTLSCEQNLNHDAMYWYRQDPGQGLRLIYYSQIVNDFQKGDIAEGYSVSREKKESFPLTVTSAQKNPTAFYLCASSIVSTGANYGYTFGSGTRLTVV.

In its sample, this clone was seen a few times. The gene calls are TRBV29-1 and TRBJ1-4, with D hard to call. Trimming stripped 6 bases from V and 5 bases from J, with 10 bases between. CDR3 size: 12 residues. Germline loops: CDR1 SQVTM, CDR2 ANQGSEA. In DNA form, the CDR3 reads TGCAGCGTGGGTCTTCCCAATGAAAAACTGTTTTTT. As protein: CSVGLPNEKLFF.

The chain uses TRBV6-1 and TRBJ2-7, with D perhaps TRBD1 (6 bases). The CDR3 runs to 16 residues. In germline, CDR1 is MNHNS, CDR2 SASEGT. V shed 2 bases and J shed 1 base, with 15 bases lying between them. The CDR3 bases are TGTGCCAGCAGTGAAATAACAGGGTCTCCATCCTACGAGCAGTACTTC. The encoded protein is CASSEITGSPSYEQYF.

V and J are TRBV19 and TRBJ1-1; D not resolved. Germline CDR1 is LNHDA and CDR2 is SQIVND (reference sequence). The CDR3 runs to 15 residues. V was clipped by 1 base and J by 8 bases, with 17 bases between them. The CDR3 is CASSIAPPATIEAFF. DNA for the CDR3: TGTGCCAGTAGTATAGCCCCCCCCGCCACCATCGAAGCTTTCTTT.

The genes are TRBV6-5 and TRBJ1-2, with a weak D call TRBD1 (5 bases). This CDR3 comprises 14 residues. CDR1 is MNHEY and CDR2 is SVGAGI in the germline V gene. Deletions cut 6 bases from V and 8 bases from J, with 19 bases between. The CDR3 reads CASSQQMIRTGYTF. The CDR3 DNA follows: TGTGCCAGCAGCCAGCAGATGATTAGGACAGGCTACACCTTC.

The genes are TRBV3-1 (or the pseudogene TRBV3-2) and TRBJ1-2; the D is unclear. The V gene lost 6 bases and the J gene lost 0 bases, with 14 bases spanning the gap. This CDR3 contains 15 residues. The V gene's germline CDR1 is LGHDT and CDR2 YNNKEL (reference sequence). CDR3 in amino acids: CASSQIVGANYGYTF. CDR3 bases: TGTGCCAGCAGTCAGATTGTCGGAGCTAACTATGGCTACACCTTC.

The J gene is TRBJ2-3, the V gene TRBV5-1; 7 bases align to TRBD2. V trimming: 0 bases; J trimming: 2 bases; junction bases outside the gene matches: 9. The CDR3 sequence is 17 residues long. Germline-derived CDR1 and CDR2 are SGHRS and YFSETQ. CDR3 residues: CASSLGGSGVVTDTQYF. CDR3 coding DNA: TGCGCCAGCAGCTTGGGTGGGAGCGGGGTTGTCACAGATACGCAGTATTTT.

Only one count was recorded for this clone. The chain carries TRBV19 and TRBJ2-2, with TRBD1 matching over 8 bases. J lost 5 bases, V lost 1 base, and 3 bases had no gene match. CDR3 size: 15 residues. Germline CDR1 reads LNHDA; CDR2 reads SQIVND (reference sequence). The CDR3 here is CASSIADRATGELFF. CDR3 DNA: TGTGCCAGTAGTATAGCGGACAGGGCTACCGGGGAGCTGTTTTTT.

This clone was seen only once. The V gene is TRBV6-5, the J gene TRBJ1-3; no definite D call. CDR1 and CDR2 from the germline V gene are MNHEY and SVGAGI. Between the trimmed V and J ends, which lost 8 bases and 4 bases, there was a span of 12 bases. CDR3 length: 13 amino acids. CDR3 in amino acids: CASPQEAGNTIYF. The CDR3 DNA sequence: TGTGCCAGCCCGCAGGAGGCAGGAAACACCATATATTTT.

The J gene is TRBJ1-2, the V gene TRBV28; perhaps TRBD1 as D (5 bases). Germline values: CDR1 MDHEN, CDR2 SYDVKM. This CDR3 region has 15 residues. With 10 bases removed from V and 4 bases from J, the gap between germline ends came to 22 bases. The CDR3 reads CATQGNFGALYGYTF. The CDR3 DNA sequence: TGTGCCACTCAGGGAAATTTTGGGGCGCTCTATGGCTACACCTTC.

J is TRBJ2-7 and V is TRBV6-2 or TRBV6-3; D not certain. The germline V gene has CDR1 MNHEY and CDR2 SVGEGT. Trimming took off 2 bases at V and 0 bases at J, with 14 bases between the two ends. This CDR3 has 16 amino acids. DNA of the CDR3: TGTGCCAGCAGTTACCCGGGCCTCGCAGTCTCCTACGAGCAGTACTTC. It is translated as CASSYPGLAVSYEQYF.

This clone was seen once. This chain connects TRBV5-6 to TRBJ1-2; the D is unclear. Trimming took 1 base from V and 1 from J, leaving 8 bases between them. Germline-derived CDR1 and CDR2 are SGHDT and YYEEEE. CDR3 size: 14 residues. DNA of the CDR3: TGTGCCAGCAGCTTGATCCGGCTTAACTATGGCTACACCTTC. As protein: CASSLIRLNYGYTF.

This sequence joins TRBV6-6 and TRBJ1-5, with TRBD1 identical over 7 bases. After removal of 2 bases from V and 4 bases from J, the junction contained 2 bases not matched to a gene. The germline CDR1 and CDR2 sequences are MNHNY and SVGAGI (reference sequence). This CDR3 is 14 amino acids long. The CDR3 nucleotides are TGTGCCAGCAGTTACCGGGACAGAAATCAGCCCCAGCATTTT. Translation gives CASSYRDRNQPQHF.

The chain joins TRBV6-2 or TRBV6-3 to TRBJ2-1, with D maybe TRBD1 (6 bases). Deletions cut 5 bases from V and 4 bases from J, with 12 bases between. The CDR3 spans 14 residues. Germline V gene lookup returns CDR1 MNHEY and CDR2 SVGEGT. CDR3 sequence: CASSDTRGYNEQFF. CDR3 coding DNA: TGTGCCAGCAGTGATACCAGGGGATACAATGAGCAGTTCTTC.

The rearrangement joins TRBV7-9 to TRBJ2-1, with D possibly being TRBD2 (5 bases). This CDR3 comprises 13 residues. The V gene lost 5 bases and the J gene lost 8 bases, with 13 bases spanning the gap. CDR1 and CDR2 (germline): SEHNR, FQNEAQ (reference sequence). CDR3 loop: CASSPPAGDEQFF. CDR3 bases: TGTGCCAGCAGCCCGCCCGCGGGCGATGAGCAGTTCTTC.

This clone has a handful of counts. The chain couples TRBV28 to TRBJ2-7; the D call may be TRBD1 or TRBD2 (5 bases each). V was pared by 6 bases and J by 3 bases, with 21 bases between. This CDR3 comprises 16 residues. Germline CDR1 is MDHEN and CDR2 is SYDVKM. The CDR3 protein is CASRTRFGAKDYEQYF. The CDR3 DNA is TGTGCCAGCAGAACTCGGTTCGGGGCCAAAGACTACGAGCAGTACTTC.

This clone showed up just once. V is TRBV20-1 and J is TRBJ2-5, with D unclear. With 5 bases removed from V and 5 bases from J, the gap between germline ends came to 9 bases. This CDR3 has 11 amino acids. Germline CDR1 and CDR2: DFQATT and SNEGSKA (reference sequence). The CDR3 nucleotides read TGCAGTGCTTTAGGGTCCGAGACCCAGTACTTC. It specifies CSALGSETQYF.